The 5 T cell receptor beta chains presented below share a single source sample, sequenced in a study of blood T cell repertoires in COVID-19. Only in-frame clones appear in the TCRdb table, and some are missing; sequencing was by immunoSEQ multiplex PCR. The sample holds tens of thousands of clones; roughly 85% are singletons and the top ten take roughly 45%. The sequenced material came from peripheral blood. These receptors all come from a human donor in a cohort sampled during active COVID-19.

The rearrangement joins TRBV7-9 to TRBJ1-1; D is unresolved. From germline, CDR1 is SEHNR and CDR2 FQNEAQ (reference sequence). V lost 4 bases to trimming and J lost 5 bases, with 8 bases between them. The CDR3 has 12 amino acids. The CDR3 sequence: CASSYRGTEAFF. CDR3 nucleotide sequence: TGTGCCAGCAGCTACCGAGGGACTGAAGCTTTCTTT.

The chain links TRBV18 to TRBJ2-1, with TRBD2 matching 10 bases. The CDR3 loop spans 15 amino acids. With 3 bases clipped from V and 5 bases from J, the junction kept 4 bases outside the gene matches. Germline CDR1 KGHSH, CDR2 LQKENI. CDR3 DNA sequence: TGTGCCAGCTCACCGGGACTAGCGAGGCACAATGAGCAGTTCTTC. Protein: CASSPGLARHNEQFF.

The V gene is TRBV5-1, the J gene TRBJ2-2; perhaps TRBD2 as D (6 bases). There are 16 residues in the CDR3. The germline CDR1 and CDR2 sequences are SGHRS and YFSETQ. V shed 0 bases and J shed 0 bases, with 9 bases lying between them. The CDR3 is CASSLGDSTNTGELFF. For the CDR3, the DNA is TGCGCCAGCAGCTTGGGGGACTCTACGAACACCGGGGAGCTGTTTTTT.

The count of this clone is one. The CDR3 reads CATSDNGQGSPYEQYF. As DNA, the CDR3 is TGTGCCACCAGTGATAACGGACAGGGATCCCCCTACGAGCAGTACTTC. The chain carries TRBV24-1 and TRBJ2-7, with 8 bases lining up with TRBD1. The ends lost 3 bases at V and 2 bases at J; junction bases unmatched: 8. CDR1 is KGHDR, CDR2 SFDVKD, per germline. The CDR3 length is 16 residues.

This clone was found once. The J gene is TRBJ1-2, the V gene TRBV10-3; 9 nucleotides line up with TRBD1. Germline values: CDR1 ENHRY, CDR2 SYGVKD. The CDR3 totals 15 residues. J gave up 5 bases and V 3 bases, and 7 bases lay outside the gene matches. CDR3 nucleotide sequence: TGTGCCATCAGTGATGGGGGACAGGGCCGTTATGGCTACACCTTC. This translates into CAISDGGQGRYGYTF.